This TCR beta chain is from a study of blood T cells in healthy people across ages. A word on this clonotype: Its antigen remains unidentified. One junction end disagrees with the germline gene, perhaps due to a read error.

The second PCR ran about 6 to 12 cycles with a sample-barcoded 5' primer and J-beta primers. Each TCR beta cDNA got a 12-nucleotide random molecular identifier. TCRdb re-called the 5' RACE reads with MiXCR, one entry per CDR3 protein. This sample has 550,000 to 700,000 distinct CDR3 sequences, with 25% to 30% found just once. The CDR3 has 15 amino acids. Germline CDR1 is SGHRS and CDR2 is YFSETQ. Study-wide results and caveats: Unknown donor CMV status possibly confounded expanded clonotype changes. Leaving the PBMCs unsorted stopped any conclusive comparison of naive versus antigen-experienced cells. Diversity of TCR beta per million T cells declined in a roughly linear way with age.

The source material was blood. This sequence joins TRBV5-1 and TRBJ1-4; a possible D gene is TRBD1 (6 bases). This sequence was found in a woman aged 70-85 years in good health. CDR3 sequence: CASSLWGQGEENLFF. CDR3 sequence (DNA): TGCGCCAGCAGCTTGTGGGGGCAGGGTGAGGAAAACCTGTTTTTT.